The clone carrying this T cell receptor beta chain appeared a few times. No antigen is known for it. Per the authors' pipeline: Between-group CDR3 differences, defined by clinicopathological status, yielded a distant-metastasis classifier for papillary thyroid cancer. TCRdb re-called clones from the PCR reads using MiXCR. The V and J calls reflect TCRdb's pipeline rather than the authors' work. The data show around 40,000 clones, with 17% seen just once and roughly 6% held by the top ten. The sample comes from a study of metastatic and nonmetastatic thyroid tumors. About the research overall: Repertoire data that came from the blood and tumor or nodule tissue of malignant and benign thyroid patients were compared.

Whole-study findings and limits: Malignant tumors reportedly showed significantly higher TCR beta diversity than benign nodules in both blood and tumor.

There were no patients who had received any treatment before thyroid surgery. V was shortened by 2 bases and J by 2 bases, with 16 bases between the two germline ends. The germline V gene encodes CDR1 SNHLY and CDR2 FYNNEI. This CDR3 comprises 16 residues. This receptor was identified in a male donor with papillary thyroid cancer or a benign thyroid nodule (not recorded which). Some clones in this sample may be carry-over from other donors' samples. J is TRBJ2-7 and V is TRBV2; D might be TRBD1 or TRBD2, each matching 5 bases. Sequencing input: blood. The CDR3 loop reads CASSERGAWPAYEQYF. In DNA form, the CDR3 reads TGTGCCAGCAGTGAAAGGGGAGCCTGGCCCGCCTACGAGCAGTACTTC.